A selection of T cell receptor beta chains follows, all from one sample in a study of blood T cell repertoires in COVID-19. Clones were read by immunoSEQ multiplex PCR, and TCRdb kept only the in-frame ones, dropping some. This sample has 250,000 to 300,000 clones, with 70% to 90% found just once. The specimen was PBMCs or T cells enriched from blood (not recorded which). The receptors derive from a woman aged 45-65 years who had recovered from COVID-19. CDR3s include the opening cysteine and the closing phenylalanine or tryptophan. Each record gives: clone size, D gene, V gene, J gene, CDR3 protein, CDR3 DNA. The D gene is left open where the match is weak. Clone size, where shown, is once, few, many, or a class for clones that have expanded.

clone_size: NA; d_call: NA; v_call: TRBV28; j_call: TRBJ1-2; cdr3_aa: CASSFRTPLGGYTF; cdr3_nt: TGTGCCAGCAGTTTCCGCACCCCGCTCGGGGGCTACACCTTC
clone_size: NA; d_call: NA; v_call: TRBV27; j_call: TRBJ1-5; cdr3_aa: CASSLYSGGHRNQPQHF; cdr3_nt: TGTGCCAGCAGTTTATATTCGGGGGGACACAGGAATCAGCCCCAGCATTTT
clone_size: NA; d_call: NA; v_call: TRBV7-9; j_call: TRBJ2-5; cdr3_aa: CASSFQRGQETQYF; cdr3_nt: TGTGCCAGCAGCTTTCAACGGGGTCAAGAGACCCAGTACTTC
clone_size: once; d_call: NA; v_call: TRBV12-2; j_call: TRBJ1-1; cdr3_aa: CASRLGGPEAFF; cdr3_nt: TGTGCAAGTCGCTTAGGGGGGCCTGAAGCTTTCTTT
clone_size: once; d_call: TRBD2; v_call: TRBV18; j_call: TRBJ2-1; cdr3_aa: CASSMGLAGAYNEQFF; cdr3_nt: TGTGCCAGCTCAATGGGACTAGCGGGAGCTTACAATGAGCAGTTCTTC
clone_size: NA; d_call: NA; v_call: TRBV15; j_call: TRBJ1-2; cdr3_aa: CATSRDISYGYTF; cdr3_nt: TGTGCCACCAGCAGAGATATATCCTATGGCTACACCTTC
clone_size: NA; d_call: TRBD2; v_call: TRBV2; j_call: TRBJ2-1; cdr3_aa: CASSEGLAGVNEQFF; cdr3_nt: TGTGCCAGCAGTGAGGGACTAGCGGGAGTCAATGAGCAGTTCTTC
clone_size: NA; d_call: NA; v_call: TRBV19; j_call: TRBJ2-3; cdr3_aa: CASSVQPWGTDTQYF; cdr3_nt: TGTGCCAGTAGTGTACAGCCATGGGGCACAGATACGCAGTATTTT
clone_size: NA; d_call: NA; v_call: TRBV30; j_call: TRBJ1-5; cdr3_aa: CAWTRQHNQPQHF; cdr3_nt: TGTGCCTGGACTCGACAACACAATCAGCCCCAGCATTTT
clone_size: NA; d_call: TRBD2; v_call: TRBV9; j_call: TRBJ2-4; cdr3_aa: CASSAPGEGIQYF; cdr3_nt: TGTGCCAGCAGCGCACCCGGGGAGGGCATTCAGTACTTC
clone_size: NA; d_call: NA; v_call: TRBV18; j_call: TRBJ1-4; cdr3_aa: CASSLYSRTNEKLFF; cdr3_nt: TGTGCCAGCTCGCTGTATTCCCGGACTAATGAAAAACTGTTTTTT
clone_size: NA; d_call: NA; v_call: TRBV18; j_call: TRBJ2-4; cdr3_aa: CASSHEGFPGAKNIQYF; cdr3_nt: TGTGCCAGCTCACATGAGGGATTTCCTGGAGCCAAAAACATTCAGTACTTC
clone_size: NA; d_call: TRBD1; v_call: TRBV6-5; j_call: TRBJ1-6; cdr3_aa: CASSTDRGEFSPLHF; cdr3_nt: TGTGCCAGCAGTACGGACAGGGGAGAATTTTCACCCCTCCACTTT
clone_size: NA; d_call: NA; v_call: TRBV19; j_call: TRBJ1-1; cdr3_aa: CASSIEPTDTEAFF; cdr3_nt: TGTGCCAGTAGTATTGAGCCAACGGACACTGAAGCTTTCTTT
clone_size: NA; d_call: NA; v_call: TRBV29-1; j_call: TRBJ2-5; cdr3_aa: CSVEANQETQYF; cdr3_nt: TGCAGCGTTGAAGCCAACCAAGAGACCCAGTACTTC
clone_size: NA; d_call: TRBD1; v_call: TRBV3-1/TRBV3-2; j_call: TRBJ1-2; cdr3_aa: CASSQTTGLGYGYTF; cdr3_nt: TGTGCCAGCAGCCAAACGACAGGGTTAGGCTATGGCTACACCTTC
clone_size: NA; d_call: TRBD1; v_call: TRBV11-2; j_call: TRBJ2-5; cdr3_aa: CASSFSRTGVAETQYF; cdr3_nt: TGTGCCAGCAGCTTCTCCAGGACAGGGGTAGCGGAGACCCAGTACTTC
clone_size: NA; d_call: NA; v_call: TRBV6-5; j_call: TRBJ2-7; cdr3_aa: CASLQESYEQYF; cdr3_nt: TGTGCCAGCCTACAGGAATCCTACGAGCAGTACTTC
clone_size: NA; d_call: TRBD1; v_call: TRBV6-5; j_call: TRBJ1-2; cdr3_aa: CASSLGDRPRGGYTF; cdr3_nt: TGTGCCAGCAGTTTGGGGGACAGGCCTCGTGGTGGCTACACCTTC
clone_size: NA; d_call: NA; v_call: TRBV19; j_call: TRBJ2-7; cdr3_aa: CASSSGLPPEEQYF; cdr3_nt: TGTGCCAGTAGTTCAGGGTTACCTCCGGAAGAGCAGTACTTC
clone_size: NA; d_call: NA; v_call: TRBV9; j_call: TRBJ2-2; cdr3_aa: CASSVLEAYTGELFF; cdr3_nt: TGTGCCAGCAGCGTCTTGGAGGCTTACACCGGGGAGCTGTTTTTT
clone_size: NA; d_call: NA; v_call: TRBV7-9; j_call: TRBJ2-5; cdr3_aa: CASSHEETQYF; cdr3_nt: TGTGCCAGCAGCCATGAAGAGACCCAGTACTTC
clone_size: NA; d_call: TRBD1; v_call: TRBV5-4; j_call: TRBJ2-2; cdr3_aa: CASWFGQGGTGELFF; cdr3_nt: TGTGCCAGCTGGTTCGGACAGGGGGGGACCGGGGAGCTGTTTTTT
clone_size: NA; d_call: NA; v_call: TRBV6-4; j_call: TRBJ2-3; cdr3_aa: CASSREAGTDTQYF; cdr3_nt: TGTGCCAGCAGTAGGGAGGCCGGCACAGATACGCAGTATTTT
clone_size: NA; d_call: TRBD2; v_call: TRBV3-1/TRBV3-2; j_call: TRBJ2-5; cdr3_aa: CASSLRSSGHQETQYF; cdr3_nt: TGTGCCAGCAGCCTCCGGAGTAGCGGGCATCAAGAGACCCAGTACTTC
clone_size: NA; d_call: NA; v_call: TRBV5-5; j_call: TRBJ1-6; cdr3_aa: CASRAPGRASDSPLHF; cdr3_nt: TGTGCCAGCAGAGCCCCTGGCAGGGCCTCGGATTCACCCCTCCACTTT
clone_size: NA; d_call: TRBD2; v_call: TRBV10-3; j_call: TRBJ2-3; cdr3_aa: CATSWRDRGSGPDTQYF; cdr3_nt: TGTGCCACCTCTTGGCGGGATCGCGGGAGCGGGCCAGATACGCAGTATTTT
clone_size: NA; d_call: NA; v_call: TRBV24-1; j_call: TRBJ2-6; cdr3_aa: CATSARGYGANVLTF; cdr3_nt: TGTGCCACCAGTGCAAGGGGTTACGGGGCCAACGTCCTGACTTTC
clone_size: NA; d_call: TRBD1; v_call: TRBV25-1; j_call: TRBJ1-2; cdr3_aa: CASSGLQGATNYGYTF; cdr3_nt: TGTGCCAGCAGTGGGCTACAGGGGGCGACTAACTATGGCTACACCTTC
clone_size: NA; d_call: TRBD2; v_call: TRBV5-1; j_call: TRBJ2-3; cdr3_aa: CASSLGTGGTDTQYF; cdr3_nt: TGCGCCAGCAGCTTGGGGACGGGAGGGACAGATACGCAGTATTTT
clone_size: NA; d_call: TRBD2; v_call: TRBV14; j_call: TRBJ2-1; cdr3_aa: CASSWRGNEQFF; cdr3_nt: TGTGCCAGCAGCTGGCGGGGGAATGAGCAGTTCTTC
clone_size: NA; d_call: NA; v_call: TRBV7-9; j_call: TRBJ1-6; cdr3_aa: CASSLGGTLRMDSPLHF; cdr3_nt: TGTGCCAGCAGCTTAGGAGGGACTCTAAGGATGGATTCACCCCTCCACTTT
clone_size: NA; d_call: TRBD1; v_call: TRBV14; j_call: TRBJ1-2; cdr3_aa: CASSPRTGSNYGYTF; cdr3_nt: TGTGCCAGCAGCCCTCGGACAGGCTCTAACTATGGCTACACCTTC
clone_size: NA; d_call: NA; v_call: TRBV6-5; j_call: TRBJ1-2; cdr3_aa: CASIGGGNYGYTF; cdr3_nt: TGTGCCAGCATCGGGGGAGGGAACTATGGCTACACCTTC
clone_size: few; d_call: TRBD1; v_call: TRBV19; j_call: TRBJ1-1; cdr3_aa: CASSLTGGLNTEAFF; cdr3_nt: TGTGCCAGTAGTTTGACAGGGGGGTTGAACACTGAAGCTTTCTTT
clone_size: once; d_call: TRBD1; v_call: TRBV27; j_call: TRBJ1-6; cdr3_aa: CASSSRLKDRAFGGSPLHF; cdr3_nt: TGTGCCAGCAGTTCTCGGCTAAAGGACAGGGCCTTTGGGGGATCACCCCTCCACTTT
clone_size: NA; d_call: NA; v_call: TRBV28; j_call: TRBJ1-4; cdr3_aa: CASSSPLSTNEKLFF; cdr3_nt: TGTGCCAGCAGTTCCCCCCTCTCAACTAATGAAAAACTGTTTTTT
clone_size: few; d_call: NA; v_call: TRBV7-9; j_call: TRBJ2-2; cdr3_aa: CASSFTGLPGELFF; cdr3_nt: TGTGCCAGCAGTTTTACAGGGTTACCCGGGGAGCTGTTTTTT
clone_size: NA; d_call: NA; v_call: TRBV19; j_call: TRBJ1-1; cdr3_aa: CASSMGALTVPNTEAFF; cdr3_nt: TGTGCCAGTAGTATGGGTGCTTTGACAGTTCCGAACACTGAAGCTTTCTTT
clone_size: NA; d_call: NA; v_call: TRBV19; j_call: TRBJ2-1; cdr3_aa: CASSIYPGSEQFF; cdr3_nt: TGTGCCAGTAGTATCTACCCAGGTTCTGAGCAGTTCTTC